This T cell receptor (beta chain) is drawn from a study of CD8 T cells in Susac syndrome. Regarding the study as a whole: Regarding the TCR sequencing and HLA analysis, the study admitted that a relatively small number of individuals were involved.

With random hexamers, reverse transcription was performed on roughly 0.5 to 1 ug of RNA. MiXCR, applied by TCRdb to the immunoSEQ multiplex PCR reads, yields one record per CDR3 protein. The table lists fewer than 350,000 distinct CDR3 sequences, about 90% of them singletons. The CDR3 contains 12 residues. Germline V gives CDR1 LNHDA, CDR2 SQIVND (reference sequence). On this clonotype itself: Its cognate antigen is unknown. One junction end does not reproduce the germline sequence, and a read error may be involved.

Sequencing targeted TCR beta in blood CD8+ and CD4+ T cells. Multiple sclerosis controls were treatment-naive patients with stable or active relapsing-remitting disease. The sequence came from a human donor with multiple sclerosis. Sequencing was done on a sample of CD4+ T cells from PBMCs. The chain carries TRBV19 and TRBJ2-3, with 9 bases aligning to TRBD1. The CDR3 loop is CASSPGTGNTDF. The CDR3 DNA reads TGTGCCAGTAGTCCAGGGACAGGGAACACGGATTTT.